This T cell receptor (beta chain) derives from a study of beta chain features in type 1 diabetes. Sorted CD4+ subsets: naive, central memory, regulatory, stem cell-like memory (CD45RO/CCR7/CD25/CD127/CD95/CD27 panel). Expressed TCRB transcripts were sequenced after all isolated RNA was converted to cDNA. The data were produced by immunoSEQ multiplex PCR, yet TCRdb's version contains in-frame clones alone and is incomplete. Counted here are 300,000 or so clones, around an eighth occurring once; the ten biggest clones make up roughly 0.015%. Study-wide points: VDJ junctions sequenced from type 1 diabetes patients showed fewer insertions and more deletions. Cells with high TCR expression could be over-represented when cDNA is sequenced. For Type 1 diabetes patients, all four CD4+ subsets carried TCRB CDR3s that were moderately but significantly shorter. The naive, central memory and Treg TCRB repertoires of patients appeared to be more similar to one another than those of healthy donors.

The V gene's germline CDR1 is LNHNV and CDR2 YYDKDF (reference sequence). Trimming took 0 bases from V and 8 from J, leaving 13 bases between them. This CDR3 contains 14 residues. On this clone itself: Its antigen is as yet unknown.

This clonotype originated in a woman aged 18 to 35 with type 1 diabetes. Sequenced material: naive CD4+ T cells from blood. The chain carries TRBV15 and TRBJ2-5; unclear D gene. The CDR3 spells CATSRDLAVGTQYF. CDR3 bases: TGTGCCACCAGCAGAGATCTGGCGGTGGGTACCCAGTACTTC.